The T cell receptor (beta chain) under discussion was sequenced for a study of technical replicates of blood from a handful of donors. Sequencing was performed with immunoSEQ multiplex PCR; in TCRdb, only in-frame clones are kept and a portion is missing. The table records tens of thousands of clones, 85% to 95% of them present only once. This sequence was found in a human donor in good health. Sequenced: T cells isolated from PBMCs.

This CDR3 reads CASSLLPGLAVDTQYF. The DNA of the CDR3 is TGTGCCAGCAGTTTACTTCCGGGACTAGCAGTAGATACGCAGTATTTT. The genes are TRBV5-4 and TRBJ2-3, with 9 bases aligning to TRBD2. The CDR3 runs to 16 residues. Germline lookup yields CDR1 SGHNT and CDR2 YYREEE (reference sequence). The V and J ends lost 5 bases and 5 bases, in that order; junction bases with no gene match: 12.